This T cell receptor beta chain derives from a study of early T cells in non-severe SARS-CoV-2 infection. Study in general: The input, bulk RNA from unsorted whole blood, was sequenced, and chains were unpaired. Regarding the study as a whole: In VDJdb matching, anti-spike CD8 responses were favored while private and CD4 specificities went missing.

Trimming removed 1 base from V and 1 base from J, with 11 bases in between. The CDR3 spans 16 residues. CDR1 SGHAT and CDR2 FQNNGV come from the germline V gene. Molecules of cDNA were individually given unique molecular identifiers that were attached to them. TCRdb redid the calling of the 5' RACE reads with MiXCR, one entry per CDR3 protein. The table lists roughly 80,000 distinct CDR3 sequences, approximately 10% of them singletons. In its sample, this clonotype was seen many times. Its specificity is not known. The sequencing used whole blood, collected at baseline. The V gene is TRBV11-2, the J gene TRBJ1-3, with D uncertain. The clonotype comes from an adult who was a healthcare worker with PCR-confirmed SARS-CoV-2 infection or an uninfected control (not recorded which). DNA of the CDR3: TGTGCCAGCAGCTTAGCAGTCGCGCTTTCTGGAAACACCATATATTTT. Translation: CASSLAVALSGNTIYF.